Presented here are 29 T cell receptor beta chains from one specimen sequenced in a study of cytomegalovirus exposure and HLA in healthy donors. PCR used 60 Vbeta primers and 13 Jbeta primers. Some clones are missing from TCRdb's copy, which holds only in-frame ones; the method was immunoSEQ multiplex PCR. Its table records approximately 110,000 clones. Sequenced sample: PBMCs. Source of these receptors: a young man in good health and CMV-seronegative.

The chain recombines TRBV6-5 with TRBJ2-3, with D possibly being TRBD1 (6 bases). The CDR3 is 14 amino acids. In germline, CDR1 is MNHEY, CDR2 SVGAGI. V gave up 6 bases and J gave up 1 base, with 11 bases separating them. The CDR3: CASRQGRGTDTQYF. Written as DNA, the CDR3 is TGTGCCAGCAGACAGGGAAGAGGCACAGATACGCAGTATTTT.

The chain combines TRBV28 with TRBJ1-6; D gene unclear. The length of the CDR3 is 11 residues. V was pared by 5 bases and J by 8 bases, with 4 bases between. Germline V gives CDR1 MDHEN, CDR2 SYDVKM. CDR3 amino acids: CASSPYSPLHF. In nucleotides, the CDR3 is TGTGCCAGCAGTCCCTATTCACCCCTCCACTTT.

The chain uses TRBV5-1 and TRBJ1-1; no definite D call. There are 11 residues in the CDR3. CDR1 and CDR2 from the germline V gene are SGHRS and YFSETQ. V dropped 0 bases and J dropped 11 bases, with 8 bases sitting between them. This chain's CDR3 is CASSLGPEAFF. The DNA for the CDR3 is TGCGCCAGCAGCTTGGGACCGGAGGCTTTCTTT.

The CDR3 loop is CASILQETQYF. CDR3 in DNA: TGCGCCAGCATCCTACAAGAGACCCAGTACTTC. The rearrangement links TRBV5-1 to TRBJ2-5, with unresolved D. In germline, CDR1 is SGHRS, CDR2 YFSETQ. Trimming shortened V by 6 bases and J by 2 bases, and 5 bases separated the two germline ends. This CDR3 region has 11 residues. Complete variable domain (other parts from reference TRBV5-1 and TRBJ2-5): KAGVTQTPRYLIKTRGQQVTLSCSPISGHRSVSWYQQTPGQGLQFLFEYFSETQRNKGNFPGRFSGRQFSNSRSEMNVSTLELGDSALYLCASILQETQYFGPGTRLLVL.

The genes are TRBV18 and TRBJ2-1; the match to TRBD2 covers 10 bases. Trimming took 5 bases from V and 5 from J; bases not matched to a gene: 15. Germline V lookup: CDR1 KGHSH, CDR2 LQKENI. The CDR3 runs 18 residues. The CDR3 loop reads CASSGLAGVGRGDNEQFF. CDR3 nucleotides: TGTGCCAGCTCAGGGCTAGCGGGAGTCGGCCGGGGAGACAATGAGCAGTTCTTC. Filled out from reference TRBV18 and TRBJ2-1, the complete variable domain reads NAGVMQNPRHLVRRRGQEARLRCSPMKGHSHVYWYRQLPEEGLKFMVYLQKENIIDESGMPKERFSAEFPKEGPSILRIQQVVRGDSAAYFCASSGLAGVGRGDNEQFFGPGTRLTVL.

This rearrangement joins TRBV30 to TRBJ2-3, with a weak D call TRBD2 (6 bases). The V gene lost 1 base and the J gene lost 4 bases, with 15 bases spanning the gap. Germline V CDR1 and CDR2: GTSNPN, SVGIG (reference sequence). The CDR3 length is 15 residues. Here the CDR3 reads CAWSAGLIGPDTQYF. CDR3 DNA: TGTGCCTGGAGTGCGGGACTTATAGGCCCAGATACGCAGTATTTT.

This chain connects TRBV5-1 to TRBJ1-2, with TRBD1 identical over 8 bases. The trim removed 4 bases at V and 7 bases at J, leaving 12 bases unmatched. The CDR3 spans 15 residues. From germline, CDR1 is SGHRS and CDR2 YFSETQ. The CDR3: CASSPTAQGAGGYTF. The CDR3 DNA reads TGCGCCAGCAGCCCTACGGCGCAGGGGGCGGGTGGCTACACCTTC. The variable domain in full, with the rest retrieved from reference TRBV5-1 and TRBJ1-2, is KAGVTQTPRYLIKTRGQQVTLSCSPISGHRSVSWYQQTPGQGLQFLFEYFSETQRNKGNFPGRFSGRQFSNSRSEMNVSTLELGDSALYLCASSPTAQGAGGYTFGSGTRLTVV.

The chain employs TRBV6-5 and TRBJ1-6; TRBD1 agrees at 7 bases. The CDR3 runs 14 residues. Trimming at V came to 2 bases and at J to 10 bases, leaving 5 bases not matched to a gene. Germline CDR1 MNHEY, CDR2 SVGAGI. The CDR3 bases are TGTGCCAGCAGTTACCGACAGGGTGGCTCACCCCTCCACTTT. This encodes CASSYRQGGSPLHF.

Here the CDR3 reads CASSVLTEAFF. In DNA form, the CDR3 reads TGTGCCAGCAGCGTACTAACTGAAGCTTTCTTT. The chain links TRBV2 to TRBJ1-1; D is unclear. Per the germline V gene, CDR1 is SNHLY and CDR2 is FYNNEI. This CDR3 region has 11 residues. V lost 6 bases, J lost 5 bases, and 7 bases lay in between.

The V call is TRBV10-3, the J call TRBJ2-6, with no clear D. V was pared by 6 bases and J by 1 base, with 13 bases between. There are 16 residues in the CDR3. CDR1 is ENHRY, CDR2 SYGVKD, per germline. CDR3 in DNA: TGTGCCATCAGCTTTCTCGTGAGGTCTGGGGCCAACGTCCTGACTTTC. It yields the protein CAISFLVRSGANVLTF.

The chain employs TRBV27 and TRBJ2-2; TRBD2 agrees at 9 bases. The CDR3 has 16 amino acids. Trimming removed 5 bases from V and 4 bases from J; junction bases left unmatched: 8. Germline V gene data show CDR1 as MNHEY and CDR2 as SMNVEV (reference sequence). The CDR3 sequence: CASSIAGVRVTGELFF. The CDR3 DNA reads as TGTGCCAGCAGTATAGCGGGAGTCCGAGTCACCGGGGAGCTGTTTTTT.

This chain joins TRBV6-1 and TRBJ2-5; D is perhaps TRBD1 (6 bases). Trimming took 6 bases from V and 5 from J, leaving 7 bases between them. Looked up from germline, CDR1 is MNHNS and CDR2 is SASEGT. There are 11 residues in the CDR3. The CDR3 DNA reads TGTGCCAGCAGCAGGGGTGAGACCCAGTACTTC. Its translation is CASSRGETQYF.

The rearrangement joins TRBV9 to TRBJ1-3; 7 bases line up with TRBD1. The CDR3 totals 16 residues. CDR1 is SGDLS and CDR2 is YYNGEE in the germline V gene. V trimming: 0 bases; J trimming: 9 bases; junction bases outside the gene matches: 12. CDR3 protein: CASSVGSRDRASTIYF. In nucleotides, the CDR3 is TGTGCCAGCAGCGTAGGGTCGAGGGACAGAGCTTCCACCATATATTTT.

The gene calls are TRBV9 and TRBJ2-5; TRBD1 agrees at 9 bases. This CDR3 contains 14 residues. V dropped 4 bases and J dropped 4; count of bases not matched to a gene: 5. Germline assignment: CDR1 SGDLS and CDR2 YYNGEE. The CDR3 coding sequence is TGTGCCAGCAGCCTGGGACAGGGTGGAGAGACCCAGTACTTC. It encodes CASSLGQGGETQYF.

CDR3 amino acids: CASNAGLPGELFF. The CDR3 DNA follows: TGTGCCAGCAACGCGGGATTACCCGGGGAGCTGTTTTTT. The chain employs TRBV6-1 and TRBJ2-2; D is possibly TRBD2 (6 bases). The CDR3 has 13 amino acids. The V and J ends lost 7 bases and 6 bases respectively, with 12 bases between them. Per the germline V gene, CDR1 is MNHNS and CDR2 is SASEGT.

The chain recombines TRBV5-6 with TRBJ2-1, with 7 bases fitting TRBD1. Germline values: CDR1 SGHDT, CDR2 YYEEEE. The V gene end was trimmed by 5 bases and the J gene end by 2 bases; junction bases not matched to a gene: 13. This CDR3 region has 17 residues. In DNA, the CDR3 is TGTGCCAGCAGACCCACCCCTCGGCAGGGGGCCTACAATGAGCAGTTCTTC. As protein: CASRPTPRQGAYNEQFF.

The chain couples TRBV9 to TRBJ2-1, with 12 bases fitting TRBD1. The germline gives CDR1 SGDLS, CDR2 YYNGEE. After removal of 4 bases from V and 9 bases from J, the junction contained 8 bases not matched to a gene. The length of the CDR3 is 15 residues. The CDR3, as DNA: TGTGCCAGCAGCCCTTGGGGACAGGGGGCGAGTGAGCAGTTCTTC. It yields the protein CASSPWGQGASEQFF.

The chain links TRBV7-2 to TRBJ2-5, with TRBD1 identical over 11 bases. The CDR3 is made up of 17 amino acids. V gave up 4 bases and J gave up 5 bases; unmatched junction bases: 12. Germline CDR1 is SGHTA and CDR2 is FQGNSA. The DNA of the CDR3 is TGTGCCAGCAGCTCCAACGGACAGGGGGCGGAGTCGGAGACCCAGTACTTC. Amino acids: CASSSNGQGAESETQYF.

The J gene is TRBJ2-6, the V gene TRBV27; TRBD1 agrees at 8 bases. The V segment lost 7 bases and the J segment 0 bases; nucleotides outside the gene matches: 11. The CDR3 is 18 amino acids. Per the germline V gene, CDR1 is MNHEY and CDR2 is SMNVEV (reference sequence). CDR3 sequence (DNA): TGTGCCAGCATGATTTTTGGACAGGGAATCTCTGGGGCCAACGTCCTGACTTTC. Residues: CASMIFGQGISGANVLTF.

With regard to this clone: The same CDR3 arises from other DNA sequences in this sample as well. The V call is TRBV7-9, the J call TRBJ2-6; D might be TRBD2 (7 bases). This CDR3 is 17 amino acids long. Germline V gene lookup returns CDR1 SEHNR and CDR2 FQNEAQ (reference sequence). Deletions cut 1 base from V and 0 bases from J, with 10 bases between. The CDR3 sequence: CASSLGGGRSGANVLTF. CDR3 sequence (DNA): TGTGCCAGCAGCTTAGGGGGGGGGCGCTCTGGGGCCAACGTCCTGACTTTC.

The chain couples TRBV5-1 to TRBJ1-1; D remains unclear. V lost 4 bases to trimming and J lost 4 bases, with 11 bases between them. Germline V gene sequence: CDR1 SGHRS, CDR2 YFSETQ. This CDR3 has 13 residues. CDR3: CASSLGMSTEAFF. In DNA form, the CDR3 reads TGCGCCAGCAGCCTGGGTATGTCCACTGAAGCTTTCTTT.

The chain carries TRBV5-1 and TRBJ2-1; TRBD1 agrees at 9 bases. V shed 4 bases and J 7 bases; nucleotides not matched to a gene: 6. Germline-derived CDR1 and CDR2 are SGHRS and YFSETQ. The CDR3 is 14 amino acids. CDR3 sequence: CASSPGQGWNEQFF. CDR3 in DNA: TGCGCCAGCAGCCCTGGACAGGGGTGGAATGAGCAGTTCTTC. Drawing the rest from reference TRBV5-1 and TRBJ2-1, the complete variable domain is KAGVTQTPRYLIKTRGQQVTLSCSPISGHRSVSWYQQTPGQGLQFLFEYFSETQRNKGNFPGRFSGRQFSNSRSEMNVSTLELGDSALYLCASSPGQGWNEQFFGPGTRLTVL.

This chain joins TRBV6-5 and TRBJ2-7; 7 nucleotides align to TRBD1. V lost 0 bases to trimming and J lost 2 bases; unmatched junction nucleotides: 7. The CDR3 loop spans 16 amino acids. Germline V gene sequence: CDR1 MNHEY, CDR2 SVGAGI. CDR3 coding DNA: TGTGCCAGCAGTTACTCCTCCGGGACAGAACCCTACGAGCAGTACTTC. This encodes CASSYSSGTEPYEQYF.

The chain combines TRBV6-5 with TRBJ2-7; D is unclear. Germline assignment: CDR1 MNHEY and CDR2 SVGAGI. There are 15 residues in the CDR3. The V gene lost 5 bases and the J gene lost 2 bases, with 16 bases spanning the gap. This chain's CDR3 is CASSTLPDTAYEQYF. The CDR3 DNA is TGTGCCAGCAGTACGCTCCCCGACACGGCCTACGAGCAGTACTTC.

V gene TRBV18 combines with J gene TRBJ2-7, with 10 nucleotides matching TRBD2. V gave up 2 bases and J gave up 5 bases; unmatched junction bases: 6. In germline, CDR1 is KGHSH, CDR2 LQKENI. CDR3 length equals 15 residues. CDR3 sequence (DNA): TGTGCCAGCTCACCAGGCCTAGCGGGAGTCCACGAGCAGTACTTC. This sequence encodes CASSPGLAGVHEQYF.

The chain links TRBV29-1 to TRBJ2-1; D gene unclear. The germline CDR1 and CDR2 sequences are SQVTM and ANQGSEA. The length of the CDR3 is 13 residues. Trimming shortened V by 3 bases and J by 3 bases, and 9 bases separated the two germline ends. CDR3 nucleotide sequence: TGCAGCGTTGATGGGCAGATCTACAATGAGCAGTTCTTC. This codes for CSVDGQIYNEQFF.

V gene TRBV11-1 combines with J gene TRBJ2-5; 9 nucleotides line up with TRBD2. The CDR3 totals 14 residues. After removal of 3 bases from V and 3 bases from J, the junction contained 2 bases not matched to a gene. Germline loops: CDR1 SGHAT, CDR2 FQDESV (reference sequence). The CDR3 region has the DNA TGTGCCAGCAGCTTTCCTAGCGGGGAAGAGACCCAGTACTTC. This translates into CASSFPSGEETQYF.

This CDR3 is CASRLGPDYEQYF. CDR3 DNA: TGTGCCAGTAGGTTGGGGCCTGACTACGAGCAGTACTTC. This chain joins TRBV19 and TRBJ2-7, with D maybe TRBD1 (5 bases). Germline V gene sequence: CDR1 LNHDA, CDR2 SQIVND (reference sequence). The CDR3 spans 13 residues. The ends were cut back, 6 bases at V and 3 bases at J, with 12 bases in the middle.

The chain links TRBV5-1 to TRBJ2-1; TRBD2 agrees at 10 bases. With 2 bases clipped from V and 6 bases from J, the junction kept 5 bases outside the gene matches. The CDR3 consists of 15 residues. The germline CDR1 and CDR2 sequences are SGHRS and YFSETQ. In DNA form, the CDR3 reads TGCGCCAGCAGCTTACAAGCGGGAGGGTTCAATGAGCAGTTCTTC. The encoded protein is CASSLQAGGFNEQFF.